This record covers a single TCR beta chain. Antigen specificity is unknown. This entry belongs to a study of T cell responses to AZD1222 COVID-19 vaccine. Whole-study results and caveats: Clonal diversity was possibly underestimated, and white British individuals and females predominated among donors. Repertoire sampling occurred only after the peak T cell response.

Assay: immunoSEQ multiplex PCR; the TCRdb copy retains only in-frame clones and omits some. Of 150,000 or so clones listed, more than 85% were seen once; the top ten hold over 1.1%. This material consisted of peripheral blood, taken on day 0 of AZD1222 vaccination. The sequence was collected from an adult in good health.

The CDR3 spells CASSVGPSDGTEAFF. DNA of the CDR3: TGTGCCAGCAGCGTAGGCCCCTCGGATGGGACGGAGGCTTTCTTT. J is TRBJ1-1 and V is TRBV9; D is possibly TRBD1 (5 bases). Germline assignment: CDR1 SGDLS and CDR2 YYNGEE. The CDR3 has 15 residues. V lost 0 bases and J lost 11, with 20 bases in between.